This T cell receptor (beta chain) stems from a study of shared T cell receptors in the human thymus. V was clipped by 2 bases and J by 6 bases; unmatched bases: 16. The germline CDR1 and CDR2 sequences are SGHNT and YENEEA. The CDR3 length is 17 residues. TCRdb's table, derived via immunoSEQ multiplex PCR, lists solely in-frame clones and lacks some. The repertoire holds under 700,000 clones, with approximately 78% as singletons. This clone was seen just once. These same data were also listed under a study on human thymus T cells. From that second work: The source of the thymus tissue was resections taken during corrective heart surgery. Thymic and blood repertoires appeared to carry a bias in their V and J gene usage. Overlap was high between thymic repertoires from unrelated individuals, as reported in related research.

What was sequenced was thymocytes. V and J are TRBV11-3 and TRBJ2-7; TRBD2 agrees at 7 bases. The receptor was isolated from a boy less than two years old with a congenital heart defect. The CDR3 sequence: CASSLSPSSREILEQYF. Here the CDR3 DNA reads TGTGCCAGCAGCTTATCGCCCTCCTCGCGGGAGATCCTCGAGCAGTACTTC.